At least ten counts were recorded for the clone carrying this T cell receptor (beta chain). This sample was included in a study of blood T cell repertoires in COVID-19. Study as a whole: The United States, Italy and Spain provided the acute and convalescent COVID-19 samples. Nucleic acid was either cDNA or gDNA, and it came from T cells, B-cell-depleted T cells, or PBMCs.

This CDR3 comprises 14 residues. CDR1 and CDR2 (germline): LGHDT, YNNKEL (reference sequence). Trimming removed 4 bases from V and 4 bases from J, with 13 bases in between. Per the authors' pipeline: Reference gene primer amplification yielded estimated nucleated cell counts. Sequenced by immunoSEQ multiplex PCR; TCRdb stores in-frame clones only, minus some. D and trimming were read from the DNA, whereas the V and J calls and clone size are those reported in that table. The data show about 170,000 clones, about 83% seen once. The sequenced material came from peripheral blood. This clonotype originated in a woman in her seventies who had recovered from COVID-19. V gene TRBV3-1 (or the pseudogene TRBV3-2) combines with J gene TRBJ1-2, with D uncertain. DNA of the CDR3: TGTGCCAGCAGCCGGGTGGCCGGAGGCTATGGCTACACCTTC. Amino acid sequence: CASSRVAGGYGYTF.